Below, 30 T cell receptor beta chains from the same sample are listed, as sequenced in a study of OX40 agonist ivuxolimab in advanced cancers. The protocol was immunoSEQ multiplex PCR, while the TCRdb copy is restricted to in-frame clones and leaves out a portion. The data contain about 60,000 clones, roughly 85% of them singletons. Sequences were derived from CD4+ or CD8+ T cells sorted from blood, sampled in a trial of the OX40 agonist ivuxolimab. The receptor set was obtained from an adult with an advanced solid tumor such as melanoma, head and neck, liver or kidney cancer.

The CDR3 protein is CASSLATGGESPLHF. The DNA of the CDR3 is TGTGCCAGCAGCTTAGCGACAGGGGGCGAATCACCCCTCCACTTT. The chain links TRBV7-2 to TRBJ1-6; 10 bases agree with TRBD1. Trimming cost V 0 bases and J 10 bases; bases outside gene matches: 3. Germline values: CDR1 SGHTA, CDR2 FQGNSA. The CDR3 totals 15 residues.

The chain recombines TRBV7-8 with TRBJ2-3; D ambiguous. Germline loops: CDR1 SGHVS, CDR2 FQNEAQ. CDR3 length: 16 residues. The V gene lost 2 bases and the J gene lost 4 bases, with 16 bases spanning the gap. CDR3 sequence (DNA): TGTGCCAGCAGCTTAATCGGCCGCGGTAGGGCAGATACGCAGTATTTT. Residues: CASSLIGRGRADTQYF.

The rearrangement joins TRBV2 to TRBJ2-3; 10 nucleotides agree with TRBD2. This CDR3 has 14 residues. Germline CDR1 reads SNHLY; CDR2 reads FYNNEI. After removal of 6 bases from V and 6 bases from J, the junction contained 6 bases not matched to a gene. The CDR3 DNA is TGTGCCAGCAGCCTAGCGGGGGCCCGCGATACGCAGTATTTT. It yields the protein CASSLAGARDTQYF.

V and J are TRBV9 and TRBJ2-1; no reliable D call. There are 12 residues in the CDR3. Germline V gene data show CDR1 as SGDLS and CDR2 as YYNGEE. The germline V and J ends were trimmed by 4 bases and 4 bases, with 6 bases remaining between them. CDR3 sequence (DNA): TGTGCCAGCAGCCCAAGGTACAATGAGCAGTTCTTC. Translating it yields CASSPRYNEQFF.

The V and J genes are TRBV19 and TRBJ2-1; 8 nucleotides agree with TRBD1. Germline V gene data show CDR1 as LNHDA and CDR2 as SQIVND (reference sequence). CDR3 length: 15 residues. V lost 7 bases and J lost 5; bases outside the gene matches: 10. In nucleotides, the CDR3 is TGTGCCAGTACCCTTACCGGGACAGGCAACAATGAGCAGTTCTTC. Residues: CASTLTGTGNNEQFF.

V usage is TRBV7-2 and J usage is TRBJ2-7, with D possibly being TRBD2 (6 bases). This CDR3 is 14 amino acids long. The ends were cut back, 5 bases at V and 0 bases at J, with 11 bases in the middle. Germline CDR1 is SGHTA and CDR2 is FQGNSA. CDR3 loop: CASSPTRNSYEQYF. CDR3 coding DNA: TGTGCCAGCAGCCCGACTAGAAACTCCTACGAGCAGTACTTC.

The V gene is TRBV5-1, the J gene TRBJ1-1, with D possibly being TRBD1 (6 bases). From germline, CDR1 is SGHRS and CDR2 YFSETQ. CDR3 length equals 16 residues. Trimming shortened V by 4 bases and J by 5 bases, and 21 bases separated the two germline ends. In DNA form, the CDR3 reads TGCGCCAGCAGCCCAAGTCAGGGGTCGATGTTGACTGAAGCTTTCTTT. Translation: CASSPSQGSMLTEAFF.

This sequence joins TRBV19 and TRBJ2-1; D uncertain. V dropped 7 bases and J dropped 8 bases, with 12 bases sitting between them. The CDR3 has 12 residues. CDR1 and CDR2 from the germline V gene are LNHDA and SQIVND (reference sequence). The DNA of the CDR3 is TGTGCCAGTACAGCTAGGGCCGATGAGCAGTTCTTC. Its protein is CASTARADEQFF. The complete variable domain, with remaining parts taken from reference TRBV19 and TRBJ2-1, reads DGGITQSPKYLFRKEGQNVTLSCEQNLNHDAMYWYRQDPGQGLRLIYYSQIVNDFQKGDIAEGYSVSREKKESFPLTVTSAQKNPTAFYLCASTARADEQFFGPGTRLTVL.

The chain uses TRBV6-5 and TRBJ1-2, with 9 bases that match TRBD1. The CDR3 runs to 14 residues. The germline CDR1 and CDR2 sequences are MNHEY and SVGAGI. Germline trimming cut 6 bases from V and 2 bases from J; bases unmatched to any gene: 4. This chain's CDR3 is CASSQGQGNYGYTF. Here the CDR3 DNA reads TGTGCCAGCAGCCAGGGACAGGGAAACTATGGCTACACCTTC.

In this sample, this clone turned up once. The CDR3 protein is CASSIVQDTEAFF. CDR3 nucleotides: TGTGCCAGTAGTATAGTGCAGGACACTGAAGCTTTCTTT. This chain connects TRBV19 to TRBJ1-1; D is undetermined. V was cut by 1 base and J by 3 bases, with 6 bases left in between. Germline CDR1 and CDR2: LNHDA and SQIVND (reference sequence). The CDR3 is 13 residues long.

The rearrangement links TRBV6-5 to TRBJ2-4, with D possibly being TRBD1 (5 bases). The CDR3 runs 13 residues. Per the germline V gene, CDR1 is MNHEY and CDR2 is SVGAGI. V lost 10 bases to trimming and J lost 9 bases, with 19 bases between them. CDR3 DNA sequence: TGTGCCACCCACCCCCAGGGTAGGGGCATTCAGTACTTC. This encodes CATHPQGRGIQYF.

The J gene is TRBJ2-1, the V gene TRBV4-1; maybe TRBD1 (6 bases). This CDR3 contains 16 residues. Trimming left V 1 base short and J 5 bases short, with 15 bases between. Germline lookup yields CDR1 MGHRA and CDR2 YSYEKL. The CDR3 nucleotides read TGCGCCAGCAGCCAAGTATTCAGGGGCCTTAACAATGAGCAGTTCTTC. This sequence encodes CASSQVFRGLNNEQFF.

V is TRBV28 and J is TRBJ1-2, with TRBD1 as a possible D gene (5 bases). Germline lookup yields CDR1 MDHEN and CDR2 SYDVKM. This CDR3 is built from 11 residues. Trimming stripped 4 bases from V and 7 bases from J, with 7 bases between. The CDR3 sequence is CASSWGGGYTF. The CDR3 coding sequence is TGTGCCAGCAGTTGGGGCGGTGGCTACACCTTC.

This chain connects TRBV2 to TRBJ1-3, with 9 positions matching TRBD1. Trimming cost V 5 bases and J 4 bases; bases outside gene matches: 6. CDR3 length: 15 residues. The germline V gene encodes CDR1 SNHLY and CDR2 FYNNEI. The CDR3 coding sequence is TGTGCCAGCAGTTGGGGACAGGGCGCCGGAAACACCATATATTTT. It is translated as CASSWGQGAGNTIYF.

About this clone: Since a much larger clone is just one base distant, this may be a read error. No conserved phenylalanine or tryptophan ends this CDR3, so it is likely a read error. No DNA is shown, since the ends of the CDR3 on it are uncertain; the CDR3 is the one TCRdb lists. V usage is TRBV6-5 and J usage is TRBJ2-7. Germline CDR1 MNHEY, CDR2 SVGAGI. The CDR3 extends over 10 residues, inclusive of both ends. CDR3 sequence reads: CASSYSVFLS.

The chain links TRBV28 to TRBJ2-1, with no clear D. V dropped 6 bases and J dropped 4 bases, with 16 bases sitting between them. The CDR3 loop spans 15 amino acids. Germline V gene data show CDR1 as MDHEN and CDR2 as SYDVKM. DNA of the CDR3: TGTGCCAGCAGCCAAAGCCCCATACCGTACAATGAGCAGTTCTTC. This sequence encodes CASSQSPIPYNEQFF.

The chain combines TRBV10-3 with TRBJ2-1; 7 nucleotides line up with TRBD1. The CDR3 is 17 residues long. The germline CDR1 and CDR2 sequences are ENHRY and SYGVKD. V lost 0 bases and J lost 5; bases outside the gene matches: 10. The CDR3 DNA reads as TGTGCCATCAGTGAGTCCCAGAACCCGACAGGGAACAATGAGCAGTTCTTC. Protein sequence: CAISESQNPTGNNEQFF.

This chain connects TRBV4-1 to TRBJ2-5; possible D gene TRBD1, 6 bases. This CDR3 is built from 18 residues. V gave up 1 base and J gave up 2 bases, with 20 bases separating them. Germline assignment: CDR1 MGHRA and CDR2 YSYEKL. CDR3 in DNA: TGCGCCAGCAGCCAAGGAGGGTCAGGGTCTAGGGGGCAAGAGACCCAGTACTTC. The encoded protein is CASSQGGSGSRGQETQYF.

V is TRBV6-5 and J is TRBJ2-1, with TRBD1 matching over 9 bases. CDR3 length equals 14 residues. After removal of 2 bases from V and 7 bases from J, the junction contained 3 bases not matched to a gene. The germline V gene encodes CDR1 MNHEY and CDR2 SVGAGI. The CDR3 region is CASSYGTGNNEQFF. The CDR3 DNA reads TGTGCCAGCAGTTACGGGACAGGGAATAATGAGCAGTTCTTC.

The rearrangement links TRBV5-8 to TRBJ1-5; D might be TRBD1 (5 bases). V gave up 4 bases and J gave up 0 bases, with 17 bases separating them. Germline values: CDR1 SGHTS, CDR2 YDEGEE. This CDR3 has 17 amino acids. The CDR3: CASSQVYGGDSNQPQHF. In nucleotides, the CDR3 is TGTGCCAGCAGCCAGGTTTACGGGGGGGATAGCAATCAGCCCCAGCATTTT.

V and J are TRBV5-4 and TRBJ2-7; possibly TRBD2 for D (6 bases). The CDR3 extends over 16 amino acids. V lost 4 bases and J lost 1, with 18 bases in between. Germline V lookup: CDR1 SGHNT, CDR2 YYREEE (reference sequence). CDR3 sequence (DNA): TGTGCCAGCAGCCCCGGCGGGGTCTCCCGGTCCTACGAGCAGTACTTC. Its protein is CASSPGGVSRSYEQYF.

The chain couples TRBV6-1 to TRBJ2-3; no clear D gene. The germline V gene encodes CDR1 MNHNS and CDR2 SASEGT. The CDR3 extends over 14 amino acids. The V and J ends lost 4 bases and 0 bases respectively, with 8 bases between them. The CDR3 is CASSAWVSTDTQYF. In DNA, the CDR3 is TGTGCCAGCAGTGCATGGGTGAGCACAGATACGCAGTATTTT.

V usage is TRBV20-1 and J usage is TRBJ2-3; D remains unclear. This CDR3 region has 11 residues. Deletions cut 6 bases from V and 10 bases from J, with 14 bases between. Germline assignment: CDR1 DFQATT and CDR2 SNEGSKA (reference sequence). The DNA for the CDR3 is TGCAGTGCACCAGGCCAAGTGGCGCAGTATTTT. Translation: CSAPGQVAQYF.

This rearrangement joins TRBV11-2 to TRBJ1-6; no definite D call. The CDR3 is 12 residues long. Trimming pared 1 base from V and 7 bases from J, leaving 2 bases between. The germline CDR1 and CDR2 sequences are SGHAT and FQNNGV. The CDR3: CASSLVNSPLHF. CDR3 in DNA: TGTGCCAGCAGCTTAGTCAATTCACCCCTCCACTTT.

V usage is TRBV2 and J usage is TRBJ2-2; D unresolved. Trimming stripped 0 bases from V and 7 bases from J, with 9 bases between. Germline V CDR1 and CDR2: SNHLY, FYNNEI. The CDR3 is 14 amino acids. The CDR3 nucleotides read TGTGCCAGCAGTGAAGCCTGGGGTGGCGGGGAGCTGTTTTTT. Its protein is CASSEAWGGGELFF.

This sequence joins TRBV5-1 and TRBJ2-3; no reliable D call. The V end lost 5 bases, the J end lost 4 bases, and 11 bases lay between the germline ends. The CDR3 sequence is 13 residues long. Germline V CDR1 and CDR2: SGHRS, YFSETQ. Written as DNA, the CDR3 is TGCGCCAGCAGGACCCACAACCCAGATACGCAGTATTTT. This translates into CASRTHNPDTQYF.

This clone has just a few counts. The chain recombines TRBV29-1 with TRBJ1-5; TRBD1 might be the D (5 bases). CDR3 length: 15 residues. CDR1 is SQVTM and CDR2 is ANQGSEA in the germline V gene. The germline V and J ends were trimmed by 7 bases and 3 bases, with 19 bases remaining between them. The CDR3 DNA reads as TGCAGCGCTACAGCCGGAGGGGAAGACAATCAGCCCCAGCATTTT. This codes for CSATAGGEDNQPQHF.

The gene calls are TRBV5-5 and TRBJ2-7; D unresolved. CDR3 length: 12 residues. V shed 4 bases and J shed 3 bases, with 8 bases lying between them. The germline gives CDR1 SGHKS, CDR2 YYEKEE (reference sequence). CDR3 in DNA: TGTGCCAGCAGCCTGACATTCTACGAGCAGTACTTC. This gives the protein CASSLTFYEQYF.

This chain connects TRBV2 to TRBJ1-3, with TRBD1 matching 10 bases. V was pared by 3 bases and J by 2 bases, with 1 base of the junction left unmatched. CDR1 and CDR2 (germline): SNHLY, FYNNEI. This CDR3 has 15 amino acids. CDR3 sequence: CASSDGTGAGNTIYF. The DNA for the CDR3 is TGTGCCAGCAGTGATGGGACAGGGGCTGGAAACACCATATATTTT.

The V call is TRBV9, the J call TRBJ2-3; tentatively, D is TRBD1 (5 bases). The V end lost 2 bases, the J end lost 6 bases, and 19 bases lay between the germline ends. CDR3 size: 16 residues. The germline CDR1 and CDR2 sequences are SGDLS and YYNGEE. In nucleotides, the CDR3 is TGTGCCAGCAGCGTCGATTTGGCGGAAGGGGTGGATACGCAGTATTTT. It is translated as CASSVDLAEGVDTQYF.